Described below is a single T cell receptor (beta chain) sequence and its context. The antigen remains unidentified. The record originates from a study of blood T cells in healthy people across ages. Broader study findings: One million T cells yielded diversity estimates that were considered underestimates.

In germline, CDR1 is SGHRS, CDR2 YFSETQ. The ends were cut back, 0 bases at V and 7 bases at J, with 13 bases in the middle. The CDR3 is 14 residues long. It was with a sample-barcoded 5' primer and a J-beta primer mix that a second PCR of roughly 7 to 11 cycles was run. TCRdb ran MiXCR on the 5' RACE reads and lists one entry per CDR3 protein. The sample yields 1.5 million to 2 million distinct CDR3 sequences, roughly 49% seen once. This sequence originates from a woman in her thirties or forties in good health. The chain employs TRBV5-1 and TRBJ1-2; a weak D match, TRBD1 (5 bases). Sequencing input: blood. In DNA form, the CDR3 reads TGCGCCAGCAGCTTGGCCGGGACCGAAAGTGGCTACACCTTC. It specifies CASSLAGTESGYTF.